The 21 T cell receptor beta chains in this list originate from one sample, sequenced in a study of shared clonotypes between healthy human individuals (dated by TCRdb to 2020 to 2021). Library method: the immunoSEQ multiplex PCR assay. TCRdb limited this immuneACCESS table to in-frame rearrangements with V and J called. A share of clones is missing; checked studies link under half to unresolved V genes, and the rest is unexplained. The sample contains some 1 million clones, 65% to 80% of them found a single time. The ten largest make up about 1.4% of the sample. Input material: memory CD4+ T cells sorted from blood. This specimen's cell subset or site label, per the study, means: CD45RA-negative fraction. Receptors originate from a man aged 18 to 30 in good health.

The rearrangement links TRBV9 to TRBJ2-2; possible D gene TRBD1, 5 bases. Trimming pared 0 bases from V and 6 bases from J, leaving 9 bases between. Germline CDR1 SGDLS, CDR2 YYNGEE. The CDR3 length is 14 residues. CDR3: CASSVEGKAGELFF. CDR3 nucleotides: TGTGCCAGCAGCGTAGAGGGGAAGGCCGGGGAGCTGTTTTTT.

The V call is TRBV4-2, the J call TRBJ1-4; 9 nucleotides match TRBD1. V lost 4 bases, J lost 6 bases, and 9 bases stayed unmatched. The CDR3 loop spans 16 amino acids. CDR1 is LGHNA and CDR2 is YNFKEQ in the germline V gene. The chain's CDR3 is CASSLRQGVRDEKLFF. CDR3 bases: TGTGCCAGCAGCCTACGACAGGGGGTACGGGATGAAAAACTGTTTTTT.

V gene TRBV19 combines with J gene TRBJ1-1; unclear D gene. There are 14 residues in the CDR3. V gave up 4 bases and J gave up 1 base, with 10 bases separating them. Germline values: CDR1 LNHDA, CDR2 SQIVND (reference sequence). CDR3 loop: CASSTMGGNTEAFF. In nucleotides, the CDR3 is TGTGCCAGTAGTACCATGGGAGGGAACACTGAAGCTTTCTTT. Full variable domain (outside the CDR3, taken from reference TRBV19 and TRBJ1-1): DGGITQSPKYLFRKEGQNVTLSCEQNLNHDAMYWYRQDPGQGLRLIYYSQIVNDFQKGDIAEGYSVSREKKESFPLTVTSAQKNPTAFYLCASSTMGGNTEAFFGQGTRLTVV.

In regard to this clone: Other nucleotide sequences from this sample produce the same CDR3. The chain joins TRBV20-1 to TRBJ2-1; D is ambiguous. CDR1 is DFQATT, CDR2 SNEGSKA, per germline (reference sequence). This CDR3 has 11 residues. CDR3 in amino acids: CSPGSYNEQFF. The CDR3, as DNA: TGCAGCCCAGGCTCCTACAATGAGCAGTTCTTC.

The chain carries TRBV7-2 and TRBJ2-3, with no clear D. V was pared by 7 bases and J by 1 base, with 6 bases between. CDR3 size: 12 residues. Per the germline V gene, CDR1 is SGHTA and CDR2 is FQGNSA. The CDR3 DNA is TGTGCCAGCACCCCGGGCACAGATACGCAGTATTTT. It translates to CASTPGTDTQYF.

The chain employs TRBV5-1 and TRBJ2-3, with TRBD1 as a possible D gene (7 bases). V was shortened by 5 bases and J by 2 bases, with 12 bases between the two germline ends. Per germline, CDR1 SGHRS and CDR2 YFSETQ. The CDR3 consists of 14 residues. CDR3: CASRQEGATDTQYF. CDR3 in DNA: TGCGCCAGCAGGCAGGAGGGGGCCACAGATACGCAGTATTTT.

The chain employs TRBV9 and TRBJ1-2; D is perhaps TRBD1 (5 bases). CDR3 length: 16 residues. V lost 1 base and J 0 bases, leaving 13 bases between the germline ends. Germline V CDR1 and CDR2: SGDLS, YYNGEE. The CDR3 loop reads CASSVTGGTANYGYTF. The CDR3 DNA reads as TGTGCCAGCAGCGTAACCGGGGGGACTGCTAACTATGGCTACACCTTC. The full variable domain, with the rest looked up from reference TRBV9 and TRBJ1-2, is DSGVTQTPKHLITATGQRVTLRCSPRSGDLSVYWYQQSLDQGLQFLIQYYNGEERAKGNILERFSAQQFPDLHSELNLSSLELGDSALYFCASSVTGGTANYGYTFGSGTRLTVV.

This clone was found once. The chain carries TRBV10-1 and TRBJ2-7; 7 positions match TRBD1. Germline V gives CDR1 WNHNN, CDR2 SYGVQD (reference sequence). Germline trimming cut 3 bases from V and 2 bases from J; bases unmatched to any gene: 10. CDR3 length: 16 residues. DNA for the CDR3: TGCGCCAGCAGTGAAGGCTGGCAGGGGGACACCTACGAGCAGTACTTC. Translation: CASSEGWQGDTYEQYF.

A remark on this clone: A single base separates this from a much larger clone, so it may be a read error. The rearrangement uses TRBV9 and TRBJ2-6, with D possibly TRBD2 on 5 matching bases. Per germline, CDR1 SGDLS and CDR2 YYNGEE. V was pared by 3 bases and J by 0 bases, with 7 bases between. This CDR3 spans 15 amino acids. CDR3 sequence (DNA): TGTGCCAGCAGCGCCGAGGGCTCTGGGGCCAACGTCCTGACTTTC. This sequence encodes CASSAEGSGANVLTF.

This clone was found a few times. CDR3 sequence reads: CASSQGGYVGGDEQFF. DNA of the CDR3: TGTGCCAGCAGCCAAGGGGGCTATGTAGGGGGCGATGAGCAGTTCTTC. V usage is TRBV5-4 and J usage is TRBJ2-1; TRBD1 matches at 7 bases. Looked up from germline, CDR1 is SGHNT and CDR2 is YYREEE (reference sequence). The CDR3 extends over 16 amino acids. With 4 bases clipped from V and 8 bases from J, the junction kept 15 bases outside the gene matches.

This clone has a count of ten or more. The chain couples TRBV6-5 to TRBJ1-5; D may be TRBD1 (5 bases). Germline CDR1 MNHEY, CDR2 SVGAGI. The CDR3 is made up of 13 amino acids. The ends were cut back, 2 bases at V and 5 bases at J, with 7 bases in the middle. The CDR3 nucleotides are TGTGCCAGCAGTTACGGGGACCATCAGCCCCAGCATTTT. It is translated as CASSYGDHQPQHF.

The genes are TRBV5-1 and TRBJ2-7; 12 nucleotides match TRBD2. The germline V gene encodes CDR1 SGHRS and CDR2 YFSETQ. The CDR3 sequence is 14 residues long. V was clipped by 0 bases and J by 7 bases; unmatched bases: 2. The CDR3 DNA reads as TGCGCCAGCAGCTTGGGACTAGCGGGGGTAGAGCAGTACTTC. Residues: CASSLGLAGVEQYF. The variable domain in full, with the rest retrieved from reference TRBV5-1 and TRBJ2-7, is KAGVTQTPRYLIKTRGQQVTLSCSPISGHRSVSWYQQTPGQGLQFLFEYFSETQRNKGNFPGRFSGRQFSNSRSEMNVSTLELGDSALYLCASSLGLAGVEQYFGPGTRLTVT.

This clone was seen more than once but under ten times. The chain joins TRBV27 to TRBJ2-6; 9 bases agree with TRBD1. V lost 5 bases to trimming and J lost 1 base; unmatched junction nucleotides: 12. Germline-derived CDR1 and CDR2 are MNHEY and SMNVEV (reference sequence). The CDR3 totals 19 residues. The CDR3 DNA is TGTGCCAGCAGTCCCGGACAGGGGCGGGGTCCATCTGGGGCCAACGTCCTGACTTTC. It is translated as CASSPGQGRGPSGANVLTF.

CDR3 bases: TGTGCCAGCAGCCACCGGGGAGAGCCTCTCCACTTT. Its translation is CASSHRGEPLHF. The chain uses TRBV27 and TRBJ1-6; D gene uncertain. V lost 6 bases and J lost 16, with 16 bases in between. CDR1 and CDR2 (germline): MNHEY, SMNVEV (reference sequence). This CDR3 region has 12 residues.

This rearrangement joins TRBV6-5 to TRBJ2-7; D remains unclear. CDR1 and CDR2 (germline): MNHEY, SVGAGI. The CDR3 runs 13 residues. The V end lost 5 bases, the J end lost 0 bases, and 8 bases lay between the germline ends. CDR3 amino acids: CASSGGSSYEQYF. The CDR3 DNA reads as TGTGCCAGCAGTGGCGGTAGCTCCTACGAGCAGTACTTC.

In its sample, this clone was seen a few times. The chain employs TRBV29-1 and TRBJ2-2; D uncertain. Germline-derived CDR1 and CDR2 are SQVTM and ANQGSEA. This CDR3 has 16 amino acids. V shed 1 base and J shed 6 bases, with 18 bases lying between them. The CDR3 sequence is CSVEVGSGGGSGELFF. For the CDR3, the DNA is TGCAGCGTTGAAGTGGGATCGGGCGGTGGGTCCGGGGAGCTGTTTTTT.

This clone was detected many times. This sequence joins TRBV30 and TRBJ1-4; TRBD1 might be the D (6 bases). Germline loops: CDR1 GTSNPN, CDR2 SVGIG (reference sequence). V dropped 5 bases and J dropped 0 bases, with 19 bases sitting between them. This CDR3 comprises 17 residues. The CDR3 here is CAWGGGRYSATNEKLFF. DNA for the CDR3: TGTGCCTGGGGAGGGGGACGGTATTCCGCAACTAATGAAAAACTGTTTTTT.

J is TRBJ2-5 and V is TRBV5-4; 16 bases match TRBD2. Germline V CDR1 and CDR2: SGHNT, YYREEE (reference sequence). V shed 4 bases, J shed 5 bases, and the junction held 8 bases outside the gene matches. This CDR3 is 17 amino acids long. The CDR3 sequence is CASSVPGLAGGKETQYF. The CDR3 bases are TGTGCCAGCAGCGTGCCGGGACTAGCGGGAGGGAAGGAGACCCAGTACTTC.

This clone was recorded once. The chain links TRBV9 to TRBJ2-4; TRBD1 is a possible D gene (6 bases). V lost 4 bases, J lost 7 bases, and 15 bases lay in between. There are 14 residues in the CDR3. CDR1 is SGDLS and CDR2 is YYNGEE in the germline V gene. CDR3 sequence: CASSPRQVGNIQYF. The CDR3 nucleotides read TGTGCCAGCAGCCCCAGACAGGTGGGGAACATTCAGTACTTC.

The CDR3, as DNA: TGTGCCAGCAGTTTAAGGAAGGGAGGAACTGAAGCTTTCTTT. Translating it yields CASSLRKGGTEAFF. The rearrangement uses TRBV28 and TRBJ1-1; D is unclear. The germline V gene encodes CDR1 MDHEN and CDR2 SYDVKM. This CDR3 has 14 residues. Between the trimmed V and J ends, which lost 2 bases and 5 bases, there was a span of 12 bases.

The chain carries TRBV7-2 and TRBJ2-2, with D possibly matching TRBD2 (6 bases). The CDR3 extends over 15 amino acids. Germline lookup yields CDR1 SGHTA and CDR2 FQGNSA. Trimming left V 3 bases short and J 4 bases short, with 12 bases between. The CDR3 coding sequence is TGTGCCAGCAGCTTGCGGGGACCCCCCACCGGGGAGCTGTTTTTT. Protein product: CASSLRGPPTGELFF.